This is a list of T cell receptor beta chains from one sample in a study of spatial heterogeneity in lung cancer. TCRdb re-analysed the 5' RACE reads in MiXCR, keeping a single row per CDR3 protein. The sample shows about 36,000 distinct CDR3 sequences, around 5.5% of them seen only once. The sequencing used PBMCs, collected at surgery. These receptors came from a female donor with early-stage non-small cell lung cancer. The CDR3 runs from the conserved cysteine through the conserved F or W.

J | V | CDR3
TRBJ2-7 | TRBV4-3 | CASSQRLTYEQYF
TRBJ1-2 | TRBV4-2 | CASSQDGRNYGYTF
TRBJ1-2 | TRBV18 | CASSPDRDRGYTF
TRBJ2-7 | TRBV5-1 | CASRPLAGGAYEQYF
TRBJ2-1 | TRBV5-1 | CASSLSPAQEQFF
TRBJ2-5 | TRBV14 | CASSQVPGRETQYF
TRBJ2-7 | TRBV29-1 | CSATGREASYEQYF
TRBJ2-1 | TRBV18 | CASSSSSYNEQFF
TRBJ2-3 | TRBV6-6 | CASRRDFFSTDTQYF
TRBJ2-2 | TRBV5-1 | CASRDLSGGAGELFF
TRBJ1-1 | TRBV15 | CATSGLAGGKAAFF
TRBJ2-5 | TRBV7-9 | CASSGSPYQETQYF
TRBJ1-2 | TRBV5-1 | CASRPTGGSAGYTF
TRBJ2-7 | TRBV13 | CASANTGVRYEQYF
TRBJ2-7 | TRBV5-1 | CASSLMRQSYEQYF
TRBJ2-7 | TRBV18 | CASSFGPTSSYEQYF
TRBJ1-4 | TRBV10-3 | CAIRPAATNEKLFF
TRBJ2-5 | TRBV24-1 | CATSDPDAETQYF
TRBJ2-3 | TRBV6-6 | CASSYLGTRTYTQYF
TRBJ2-1 | TRBV6-6 | CASSYSILAQAEQFF
TRBJ1-5 | TRBV7-9 | CASSLGTGDNQPQHF
TRBJ1-5 | TRBV20-1 | CSAEGQGAVNQPQHF
TRBJ2-1 | TRBV30 | CAWDSYNEQFF
TRBJ2-4 | TRBV5-1 | CASSSSTISDIQYF
TRBJ2-3 | TRBV30 | CAWIGIQGTDTQYF
TRBJ2-5 | TRBV7-2 | CASSLPGGDWKTQYF
TRBJ2-1 | TRBV7-2 | CASSSDSSSYNEQFF
TRBJ1-1 | TRBV20-1 | CSANRVPTEAFF
TRBJ2-3 | TRBV3-1 | CASSQDSVGTQYF
TRBJ2-7 | TRBV5-1 | CASSEGPYEQYF
TRBJ1-1 | TRBV7-2 | CASSFHSPHMNTEAFF
TRBJ2-6 | TRBV20-1 | CSARDWGSGANVLTF
TRBJ2-7 | TRBV7-9 | CASSSGTGSYEQYF
TRBJ1-5 | TRBV18 | CASSPIGVQPQHF
TRBJ2-1 | TRBV3-1 | CASSPSGGNYNEQFF